This T cell receptor (beta chain) was captured by sequencing in a study of T cell responses to AZD1222 COVID-19 vaccine (dated by TCRdb to the early 2020s). Notes on the research overall: Because spike-specific TCR depth and breadth did not differ between the two schedules, AZD1222 recipients who got a second dose at roughly 4 weeks were pooled with those who got a second dose at roughly 12 weeks. A total of 230 or so trial participants underwent TCR sequencing, of whom around 200 received two doses of AZD1222 and roughly 25 received two doses of the MenACWY control vaccine. Trial participants were enrolled by age into subgroups of 18-55, 56-69 and 70-plus years, and around 150, 29 and 61 TCR-sequenced participants, respectively, were included in these subgroups. General study outcomes and caveats: Conclusions about previously exposed vaccinees were limited because only six AZD1222 recipients were SARS-CoV-2 seropositive at baseline. Because no samples from the day 14 peak response were available, repertoires could be characterized only after the peak T cell response. Reportedly, close to half of the unique spike-specific TCRs recognized epitopes lying outside the regions that are mutated in the B.1.351 and B.1.1.7 variants. Most participants were white British and females outnumbered males, and the authors suggested that clonal diversity may have been underestimated. After two AZD1222 doses, spike-specific TCR breadth and depth were significantly higher than at day 0 and than in MenACWY recipients. The 56-69-year group was small, and its depth increase did not reach significance, likely because of low power. CD4 TCRs associated with the vaccine covered the entire spike protein, and the dominant responses were in regions 160-218 and 743-854.

Per the publication, the time point label means: baseline before first vaccination. The vaccinee samples were drawn from two UK trials, COV001 and COV002, one of which was a single-blind randomized controlled phase 2/3 trial testing AZD1222 (ChAdOx1 nCoV-19) in healthy adults. For TCRbeta chain sequencing, PBMC samples from trial participants were taken at day 0 and at day 28 after the second dose. The CDR3 regions of human TCRbeta chains were subjected to immunosequencing. Per the original workflow: Repertoire TCRs were matched against a reference library of SARS-CoV-2-specific TCRs generated with the MIRA antigen-specificity platform. Breadth was defined as the fraction of unique TCRs that were SARS-CoV-2-associated. Depth was defined as the fraction of total T cells that were SARS-CoV-2-associated. Using the MIRA data, each spike-specific TCR was mapped to the spike region that the TCR reacts to and placed in a CD4 or CD8 class. Log10-transformed breadth and depth values were compared by one-way ANOVA with Sidak's multiple comparisons tests. Drawn from immuneACCESS, this table holds only the in-frame rearrangements with V and J called that TCRdb kept. Clones are partly lost; checked studies trace under half to an unresolved V gene and leave the rest unexplained. V and J calls plus clone size are reproduced from that table; the DNA served to infer D and trimming. This sample is represented by 100,000 or so clones; 85% to 90% of them were singletons. The ten most abundant clones make up roughly 2.5% of the sample.

On this clone itself: The specificity of this receptor is unknown. Per-base qualities were not stored, and no clone one base away is much larger.

The germline V gene specifies MDHEN as CDR1 and SYDVKM as CDR2. V is reduced by 8 bases and J by 2 bases, leaving a spacing of 19 bases between them. There are 15 amino acids in the CDR3, from cysteine to phenylalanine inclusive. The read is trimmed to its CDR3 DNA, 45 bases read in frame from base 1. The chain is encoded by TRBV28 joined to TRBJ2-7; perhaps TRBD1 is the D gene, with 6 bases matching. The TCR sequence derives from an adult in good health. The material sequenced was peripheral blood, taken on day 0 of AZD1222 vaccination. For the CDR3, the sequence is CASRSEQGTPYEQYF. At the DNA level, the sequence is TGTGCCAGCCGCAGCGAGCAGGGGACCCCCTACGAGCAGTACTTC. The entire variable domain, with the stretches around the CDR3 drawn from the reference TRBV28 and TRBJ2-7 proteins, is DVKVTQSSRYLVKRTGEKVFLECVQDMDHENMFWYRQDPGLGLRLIYFSYDVKMKEKGDIPEGYSVSREKKERFSLILESASTNQTSMYLCASRSEQGTPYEQYFGPGTRLTVT.